The subject of this entry is one T cell receptor beta chain. The data derive from a study of CD8+CD57+ T cells in acquired aplastic anemia. Whoever was chosen for sequencing had shown CD8+CD57+ cell expansion by flow cytometry. According to the study, genomic DNA was the template for TCR beta VDJ and CDR3 profiling. Each CDR3 protein gets one entry after TCRdb re-called the reads with MiXCR. In the table there are 160,000 or so distinct CDR3 sequences, roughly 48% of which are singletons. In germline, CDR1 is LGHNT, CDR2 FRNRAP. The CDR3 has 14 amino acids. Trimming removed 6 bases from V and 0 bases from J, with 9 bases in between.

V is TRBV12-5 and J is TRBJ1-3; weak D call: TRBD1 (6 bases). The TCR originated in a human donor with aplastic anemia. Material: sorted CD4+, CD8+, or CD8+CD57+ T cells (not recorded which) from PBMCs. The CDR3 spells CASGGGPSGNTIYF. The CDR3 DNA reads TGTGCTAGTGGCGGGGGCCCCTCTGGAAACACCATATATTTT.